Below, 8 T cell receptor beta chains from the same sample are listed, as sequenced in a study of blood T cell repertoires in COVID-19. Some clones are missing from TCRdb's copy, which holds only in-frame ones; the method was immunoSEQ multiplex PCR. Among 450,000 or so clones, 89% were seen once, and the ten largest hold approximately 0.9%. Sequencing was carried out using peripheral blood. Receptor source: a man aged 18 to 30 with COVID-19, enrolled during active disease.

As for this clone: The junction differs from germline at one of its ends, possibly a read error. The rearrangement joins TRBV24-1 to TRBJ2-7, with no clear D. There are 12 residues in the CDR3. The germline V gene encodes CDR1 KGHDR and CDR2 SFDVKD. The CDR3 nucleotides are TGTGCCACCAGTGATCGGCGGCTAGTGGGTAACTTC. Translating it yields CATSDRRLVGNF.

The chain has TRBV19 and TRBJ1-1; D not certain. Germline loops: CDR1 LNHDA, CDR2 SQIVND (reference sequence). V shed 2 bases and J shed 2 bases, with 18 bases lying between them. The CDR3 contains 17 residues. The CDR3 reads CASSIPPTEYLNTEAFF. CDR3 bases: TGTGCCAGTAGTATACCGCCCACGGAGTATCTCAACACTGAAGCTTTCTTT. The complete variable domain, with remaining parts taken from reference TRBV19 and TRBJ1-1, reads DGGITQSPKYLFRKEGQNVTLSCEQNLNHDAMYWYRQDPGQGLRLIYYSQIVNDFQKGDIAEGYSVSREKKESFPLTVTSAQKNPTAFYLCASSIPPTEYLNTEAFFGQGTRLTVV.

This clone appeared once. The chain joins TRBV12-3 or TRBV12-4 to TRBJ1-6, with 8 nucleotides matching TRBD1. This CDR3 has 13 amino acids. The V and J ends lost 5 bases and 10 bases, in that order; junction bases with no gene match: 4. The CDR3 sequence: CASSRTGRSPLHF. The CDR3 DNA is TGTGCCAGCAGTCGGACAGGGAGGTCACCCCTCCACTTT.

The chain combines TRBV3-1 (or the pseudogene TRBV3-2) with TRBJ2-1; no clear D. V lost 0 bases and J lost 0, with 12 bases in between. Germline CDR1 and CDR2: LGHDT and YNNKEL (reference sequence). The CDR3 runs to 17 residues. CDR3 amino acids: CASSQDIGISSYNEQFF. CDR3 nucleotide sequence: TGTGCCAGCAGCCAAGATATCGGTATAAGCTCCTACAATGAGCAGTTCTTC.

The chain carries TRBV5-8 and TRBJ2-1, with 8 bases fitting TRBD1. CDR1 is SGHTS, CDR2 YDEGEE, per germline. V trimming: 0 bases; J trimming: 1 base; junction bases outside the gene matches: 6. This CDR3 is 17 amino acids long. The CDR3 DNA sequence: TGTGCCAGCAGCTTGGCTTACGGGGACAGGTCCTACAATGAGCAGTTCTTC. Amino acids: CASSLAYGDRSYNEQFF.

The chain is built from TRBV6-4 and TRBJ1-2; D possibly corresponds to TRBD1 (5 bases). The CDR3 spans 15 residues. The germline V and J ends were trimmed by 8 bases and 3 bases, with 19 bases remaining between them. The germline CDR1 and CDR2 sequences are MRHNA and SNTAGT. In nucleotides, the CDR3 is TGTGCCAGCCAAAGGGTGCAGGGAAGCGACTATGGCTACACCTTC. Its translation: CASQRVQGSDYGYTF.

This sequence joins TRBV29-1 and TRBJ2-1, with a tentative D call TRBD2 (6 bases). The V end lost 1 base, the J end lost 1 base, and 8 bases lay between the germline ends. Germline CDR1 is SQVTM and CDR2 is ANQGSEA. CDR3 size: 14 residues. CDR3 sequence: CSVEGGTSYNEQFF. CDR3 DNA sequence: TGCAGCGTTGAAGGGGGGACTTCCTACAATGAGCAGTTCTTC.

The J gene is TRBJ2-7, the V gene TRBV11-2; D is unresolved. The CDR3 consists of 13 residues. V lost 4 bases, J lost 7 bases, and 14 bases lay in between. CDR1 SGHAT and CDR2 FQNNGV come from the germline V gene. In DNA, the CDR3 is TGTGCCAGCAGCTCAACATCGGTCGGGGAGCAGTACTTC. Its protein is CASSSTSVGEQYF.